Detailed here is one T cell receptor (beta chain). This sample was included in a study of cytomegalovirus exposure and HLA in healthy donors. V was clipped by 10 bases and J by 3 bases; unmatched bases: 4. Germline V gene lookup returns CDR1 SGDLS and CDR2 YYNGEE. The CDR3 has 14 residues. PCR amplification relied on 60 Vbeta primers (plus 13 Jbeta primers). Assay used: immunoSEQ multiplex PCR; TCRdb lists only in-frame clones, some missing. The profile shows 160,000 or so clones, 87% of them singletons. The chain is built from TRBV9 and TRBJ2-2, with 12 bases fitting TRBD2. This receptor was identified in a woman younger than 45 in good health and CMV-seronegative. What was sequenced was PBMCs. The CDR3 DNA sequence: TGTGCCTCTAGCGGGGGGGAATACACCGGGGAGCTGTTTTTT. This sequence encodes CASSGGEYTGELFF. Variable domain in full (rest from reference TRBV9 and TRBJ2-2): DSGVTQTPKHLITATGQRVTLRCSPRSGDLSVYWYQQSLDQGLQFLIQYYNGEERAKGNILERFSAQQFPDLHSELNLSSLELGDSALYFCASSGGEYTGELFFGEGSRLTVL.